The clone carrying this T cell receptor beta chain occurred a few times. As processed by the authors: Amplification with reference gene primers provided the estimates of nucleated cell counts. Using immunoSEQ multiplex PCR, the repertoire was profiled, and TCRdb retains in-frame clones only, with some absent. The DNA was the basis for D and trimming; V, J and clone size are from that table. The sample records tens of thousands of clones, around 74% being singletons. This sample is part of a study of blood T cell repertoires in COVID-19. Across the whole study: Acute-phase and convalescent COVID-19 samples originated in the United States, Italy and Spain. T cells, B-cell-depleted T cells, or PBMCs supplied cDNA or gDNA.

This CDR3 is 16 amino acids long. CDR1 ENHRY and CDR2 SYGVKD come from the germline V gene. Trimming took off 3 bases at V and 10 bases at J, with 21 bases between the two ends. The receptor comes from a human donor in a cohort sampled during active COVID-19. What was sequenced was peripheral blood. The chain joins TRBV10-3 to TRBJ2-2, with a tentative D call TRBD2 (5 bases). CDR3: CAISDGDGGRNTELFF. In DNA form, the CDR3 reads TGTGCCATCAGTGACGGAGACGGAGGAAGAAACACGGAGCTGTTTTTT.